This T cell receptor beta chain is from a study of response to subunit inactivated influenza vaccine. Findings of the study overall: Only a handful of new T cells, the authors suggested, are recruited with each seasonal influenza vaccination.

The length of the CDR3 is 18 residues. Trimming stripped 7 bases from V and 4 bases from J, with 29 bases between. Points on this clonotype: What it binds is unknown.

TCRdb processed the RT-PCR reads anew with MiXCR; each CDR3 protein has one entry. The sample has hundreds of thousands of distinct CDR3 sequences; approximately 14% are singletons. Sample: PBMCs from blood, taken less than 15 days before vaccination. The genes are TRBV12-3 or TRBV12-4 and TRBJ2-7; D tentatively reads TRBD1 or TRBD2 (6 bases each). The receptor comes from a man aged 50 to 60 who received an inactivated influenza vaccine. Written as DNA, the CDR3 is TGTGCCAGCATGGGAAGGGGGAGAGGGGGACTGACGGGTTACGAGCAGTACTTC. Protein sequence: CASMGRGRGGLTGYEQYF.